This entry describes one TCR beta chain. This record belongs to a study of T cell changes during pregnancy in multiple sclerosis. Germline V gene sequence: CDR1 MNHEY, CDR2 SMNVEV (reference sequence). This CDR3 has 15 residues. Losses at the gene ends were 4 bases for V and 1 base for J; bases not matched to a gene: 2. Profiling relied on immunoSEQ multiplex PCR, and the TCRdb table lists in-frame clones only, not all of them. The table includes 46,000 or so clones, 80% to 95% detected once. V and J are TRBV27 and TRBJ2-4; 9 bases match TRBD2. The receptor was isolated from a female donor with multiple sclerosis, enrolled in a pregnancy study. Material: CD8+ T cells from peripheral blood mononuclear cells, obtained after pregnancy. The CDR3 sequence: CASSSAGGAKNIQYF. The CDR3 DNA reads TGTGCCAGCAGTTCGGCGGGAGGGGCCAAAAACATTCAGTACTTC.